This T cell receptor (beta chain) was recorded in a study of T cells after yellow fever vaccination. TCRdb itself ran the 5' RACE reads through MiXCR, one entry per CDR3 protein. The data hold approximately 260,000 distinct CDR3 sequences, with approximately 12% observed a single time. The germline V gene has CDR1 LGHDT and CDR2 YNNKEL (reference sequence). The CDR3 loop spans 16 amino acids. The trim removed 8 bases at V and 4 bases at J, leaving 9 bases unmatched. The clonotype comes from a young man who received the YFV17D yellow fever vaccine. The starting material was CD4+ T cells sorted from PBMCs, obtained 45 days after the yellow fever booster vaccination. The genes are TRBV3-1 and TRBJ2-7, with 15 bases lining up with TRBD2. CDR3 nucleotide sequence: TGTGCCAGCCGTTTCGTGGGACTAGCGGGAGGTTACGAGCAGTACTTC. It codes for CASRFVGLAGGYEQYF.